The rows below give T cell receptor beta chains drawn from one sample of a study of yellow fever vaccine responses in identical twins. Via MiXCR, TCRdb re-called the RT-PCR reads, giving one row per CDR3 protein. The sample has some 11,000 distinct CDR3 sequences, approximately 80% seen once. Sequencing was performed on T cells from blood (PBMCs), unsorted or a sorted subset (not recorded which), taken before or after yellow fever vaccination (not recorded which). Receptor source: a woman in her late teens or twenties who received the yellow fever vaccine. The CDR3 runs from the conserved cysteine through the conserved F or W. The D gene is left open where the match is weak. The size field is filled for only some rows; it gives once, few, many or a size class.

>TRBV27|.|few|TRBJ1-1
CASSAGINTEAFF
TGTGCCAGCAGCGCAGGGATAAACACTGAAGCTTTCTTT
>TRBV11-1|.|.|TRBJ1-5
CASSYRVGSNQPQHF
TGTGCCAGCAGCTACAGGGTTGGGAGCAATCAGCCCCAGCATTTT
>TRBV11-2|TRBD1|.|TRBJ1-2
CASSSGPGLRDRGGHGYTF
TGTGCCAGCAGCTCCGGCCCTGGCCTCCGGGACAGAGGTGGGCATGGCTACACCTTC
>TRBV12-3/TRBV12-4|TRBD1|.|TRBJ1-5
CASSITGASQPQQF
TGTGCCAGCAGTATCACAGGGGCCAGCCAGCCCCAGCAATTT
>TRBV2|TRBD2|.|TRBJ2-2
CASSALGGRDTGELFF
TGTGCCAGCAGTGCTCTTGGCGGGAGGGACACCGGGGAGCTGTTTTTT
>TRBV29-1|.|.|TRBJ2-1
CSVEASWLAYNEQFF
TGCAGCGTTGAGGCTAGTTGGTTGGCGTACAATGAGCAGTTCTTC
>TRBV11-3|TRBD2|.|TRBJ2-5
CANSLFGLGNQETQYF
TGTGCCAACAGCTTATTCGGACTAGGGAATCAAGAGACCCAGTACTTC
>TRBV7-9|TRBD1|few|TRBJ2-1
CASSENRGGYNEQFF
TGTGCCAGCAGCGAGAACAGGGGTGGCTACAATGAGCAGTTCTTC
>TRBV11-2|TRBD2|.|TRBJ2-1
CASSPGLRSYNEQFF
TGTGCCAGCAGTCCGGGACTACGTTCCTACAATGAGCAGTTCTTC
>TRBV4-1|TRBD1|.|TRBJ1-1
CASSSRDRTTEAFF
TGCGCCAGCAGCTCAAGGGACAGGACCACTGAAGCTTTCTTT
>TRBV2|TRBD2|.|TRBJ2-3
CASSLSGRTTDTQYF
TGTGCCAGCAGCCTTAGCGGGAGAACCACAGATACGCAGTATTTT
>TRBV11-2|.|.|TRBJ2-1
CASSLDNGPRYF
TGTGCCAGCAGCTTAGATAACGGACCTCGATACTTC
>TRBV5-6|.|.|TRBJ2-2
CASRTRNTGELFF
TGTGCCAGCAGGACCCGAAACACCGGGGAGCTGTTTTTT
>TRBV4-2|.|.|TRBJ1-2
CASAIGTSGYTF
TGTGCCAGCGCGATTGGGACGTCTGGCTACACCTTC
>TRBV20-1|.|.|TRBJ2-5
CRIPGPGETQYF
TGCAGGATTCCGGGTCCCGGAGAGACCCAGTACTTC
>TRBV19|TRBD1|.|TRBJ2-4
CASAGTAKNIQYF
TGTGCCTCAGCCGGGACAGCGAAAAACATTCAGTACTTC
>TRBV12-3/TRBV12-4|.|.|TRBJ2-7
CASSRPPEQYF
TGTGCCAGCAGCCGCCCCCCCGAGCAGTACTTC
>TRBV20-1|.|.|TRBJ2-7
CSVQGSFYEQYF
TGCAGTGTTCAGGGAAGTTTCTACGAGCAGTACTTC
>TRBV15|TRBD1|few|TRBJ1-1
CATSTDRVPEAFF
TGTGCCACCAGCACCGACAGGGTCCCTGAAGCTTTCTTT
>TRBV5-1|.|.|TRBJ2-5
CASSLQGQQETQYF
TGCGCCAGCAGCCTACAGGGTCAACAAGAGACCCAGTACTTC
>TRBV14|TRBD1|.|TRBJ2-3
CASSQTGTGDTDTQYF
TGTGCCAGCAGCCAGACTGGGACAGGGGACACAGATACGCAGTATTTT
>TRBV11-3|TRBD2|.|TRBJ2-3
CASSPRLAGTPDTQYF
TGTGCCAGCAGCCCCCGACTAGCGGGAACCCCAGATACGCAGTATTTT
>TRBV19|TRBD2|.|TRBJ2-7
CASSPPSGGYEQYF
TGTGCCAGTAGTCCTCCCAGCGGGGGCTACGAGCAGTACTTC
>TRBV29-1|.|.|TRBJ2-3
CSVESSASGDTQYF
TGCAGCGTTGAGTCTAGCGCCTCTGGGGATACGCAGTATTTT
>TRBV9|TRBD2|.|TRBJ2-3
CASSVRGSGSSTDTQYF
TGTGCCAGCAGCGTAAGGGGTAGCGGGTCCAGCACAGATACGCAGTATTTT
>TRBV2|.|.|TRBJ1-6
CASSEIYSETNSPFHF
TGTGCCAGCAGTGAAATTTACAGCGAAACGAATTCACCCTTCCACTTT
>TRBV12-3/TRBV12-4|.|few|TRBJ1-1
CASSLQGMNTEAFF
TGTGCCAGCAGTTTACAGGGTATGAACACTGAAGCTTTCTTT
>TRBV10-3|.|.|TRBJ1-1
CAIGETWAANTEAFF
TGTGCCATCGGTGAAACCTGGGCAGCGAACACTGAAGCTTTCTTT
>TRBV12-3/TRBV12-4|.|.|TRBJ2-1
CASSLWTYNEQFF
TGTGCCAGCAGTTTGTGGACCTACAATGAGCAGTTCTTC
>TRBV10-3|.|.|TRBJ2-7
CAISGDSAYEQYF
TGTGCCATCAGTGGGGACTCTGCTTACGAGCAGTACTTC
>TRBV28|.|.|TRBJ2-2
CASSLYPGANTGELFF
TGTGCCAGCAGTTTATACCCAGGGGCGAACACCGGGGAGCTGTTTTTT
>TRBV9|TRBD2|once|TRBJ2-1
CASTAGSGKYNEQFF
TGTGCCAGCACTGCTGGCAGCGGGAAGTACAATGAGCAGTTCTTC
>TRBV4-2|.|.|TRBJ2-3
CASSQDLGEDTQYF
TGTGCCAGCAGCCAAGATTTGGGTGAAGATACGCAGTATTTT
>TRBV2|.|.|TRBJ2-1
CASSTDTSSYNEQFF
TGTGCCAGCAGTACCGACACCAGCTCCTACAATGAGCAGTTCTTC
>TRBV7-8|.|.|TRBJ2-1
CASSLALAYNEQFF
TGTGCCAGCAGCTTAGCGCTAGCTTACAATGAGCAGTTCTTC
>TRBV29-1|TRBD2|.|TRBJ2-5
CSVVFLADQETQYF
TGCAGCGTTGTTTTCCTAGCGGATCAAGAGACCCAGTACTTC
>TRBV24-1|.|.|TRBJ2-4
CATSDLQRSDIQYF
TGTGCCACCAGTGATTTGCAACGTTCGGACATTCAGTACTTC
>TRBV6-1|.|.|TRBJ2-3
CASSGFLEDTQYF
TGTGCCAGCAGTGGCTTCCTAGAGGATACGCAGTATTTT
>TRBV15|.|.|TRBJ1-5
CATSIGTENQPQHF
TGTGCCACCAGCATCGGGACCGAAAATCAGCCCCAGCATTTT
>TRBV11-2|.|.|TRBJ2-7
CASSSGDRSYEQYF
TGTGCCAGCAGCTCTGGAGACAGGTCCTACGAGCAGTACTTC
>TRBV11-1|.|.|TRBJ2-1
CASSLGRTRENEQFF
TGTGCCAGCAGCTTGGGTAGGACAAGGGAAAATGAGCAGTTCTTC
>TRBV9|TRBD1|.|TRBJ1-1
CASSISTGAEAFF
TGTGCCAGCAGCATTTCGACAGGGGCGGAAGCTTTCTTT
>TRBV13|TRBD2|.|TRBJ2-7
CASSSGLAGEQYF
TGTGCCAGCAGCTCCGGACTAGCGGGCGAGCAGTACTTC
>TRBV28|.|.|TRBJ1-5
CASSLSGQPQHF
TGTGCCAGCAGTTTATCGGGTCAGCCCCAGCATTTT
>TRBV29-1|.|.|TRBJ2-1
CSVDGPDTSSYNEQFF
TGCAGCGTTGACGGGCCCGATACGAGCTCCTACAATGAGCAGTTCTTC
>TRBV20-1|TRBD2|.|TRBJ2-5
CSARDSLAGWETQYF
TGCAGTGCTAGAGATAGCCTAGCGGGGTGGGAGACCCAGTACTTC
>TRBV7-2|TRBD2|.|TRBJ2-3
CASSSSGATDTQYF
TGTGCCAGCAGCTCTAGCGGGGCCACAGATACGCAGTATTTT
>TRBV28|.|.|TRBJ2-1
CASSFASHGDEQFF
TGTGCCAGCAGTTTCGCTAGCCATGGGGATGAGCAGTTCTTC
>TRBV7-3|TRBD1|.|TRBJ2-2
CASSSSTGQHTGELFF
TGTGCCAGCAGCTCCTCAACGGGACAGCACACCGGGGAGCTGTTTTTT
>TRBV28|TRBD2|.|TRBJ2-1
CASSPGLNYNEQFF
TGTGCCAGCAGTCCGGGACTAAACTACAATGAGCAGTTCTTC
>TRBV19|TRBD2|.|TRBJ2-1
CASSIGGGAYNEQFF
TGTGCCAGTAGTATAGGCGGGGGGGCCTACAATGAGCAGTTCTTC
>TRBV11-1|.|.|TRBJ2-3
CASSLVLGPDTQYF
TGTGCCAGCAGCTTAGTCCTTGGACCAGATACGCAGTATTTT
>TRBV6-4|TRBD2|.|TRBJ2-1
CASSAAGAYNEQFF
TGTGCCAGCAGTGCGGCGGGAGCCTACAATGAGCAGTTCTTC